This TCR beta chain is from a study of cytomegalovirus exposure and HLA in healthy donors (dated by TCRdb to the late 2010s). For the study in its entirety: An earlier analysis of roughly 630 of the donors reported more than 250 Gb of sequence data and some 120 million unique TCR beta sequences from some 180 million T cells. About 280 gigabases of sequencing data and 78 million or so unique TCR sequences were included in an early release covering around 600 HLA-typed donors. Of the roughly 400 genotyped donors, approximately 80% fell in the genetic ancestry cluster associated with self-reported Caucasian donors. The study aimed to test whether cataloging public T cell receptors could reveal signatures of past pathogen exposure. The study used immunosequencing to profile the T cell repertoires of approximately 690 subjects and linked those repertoires to cytomegalovirus serostatus. Besides the first cohort of approximately 710 subjects, a separate validation cohort made up of 120 different subjects was used. To predict cytomegalovirus infection status, the study brought together high-throughput TCR immunosequencing, statistical association of individual TCRs with disease status, and machine learning. In a later analysis, previously published TCR beta repertoires from several hundred donors were re-analyzed and high-resolution HLA genotyping was added so that TCR occurrence patterns could be studied. Rather than using new phenotypic data, the later analysis identified candidate immune exposures from TCR beta sequences and from how often those sequences occurred across donors. In an earlier analysis of 500 to 650 of the donors, high-throughput TCR beta sequencing was used to judge whether each TCR beta V gene segment behaved as functional or pseudogenic. Donor age, sex, ethnicity and CMV serostatus were compiled alongside the repertoire data. A later genetic analysis took genome-wide SNP genotypes for 398 of the 666 donors and used that subset as a discovery cohort. All discovery cohort repertoires had been generated on a single sequencing platform. Class I and class II HLA loci were covered by the typing at four-digit resolution. The number of donors typed differed by locus, with about 629-630 for A, B, C, DRB1 and DQB1, 522 for DQA1, 606 for DPA1, and over 400 for DPB1. Four or five DR-DQ haplotypes were treated as single units for association and clustering because of strong linkage in the cohort. On average, 235,054 unique TCR beta nucleotide sequences were sequenced per donor among several hundred genotyped donors of the cohort, with about 17% of those sequences being non-productive. Study-level results and caveats: The classifier was reported to diagnose cytomegalovirus status with high specificity and sensitivity in both the original and validation cohorts. Three of the identified cytomegalovirus-associated TCR beta chains were confirmed in vitro to be specific for cytomegalovirus antigens. A later analysis reported that several top co-occurrence clusters appeared linked to parvovirus B19, influenza, CMV and Epstein-Barr virus. The sequencing pipeline was judged likely to have produced a cluster of highly shared sequence variants as a technical artifact. This cohort had only TCR beta chains sequenced, and the lack of alpha or paired-chain data limited which features could be detected. A further reported finding was that TCR beta sequences accurately predicted the HLA-A and HLA-B alleles for most subjects in the first cohort. In a later analysis, the rate of TCR association differed among HLA loci, with DRB1 alleles having the most associated TCRs and HLA-C alleles having the fewest. When HLA alleles, especially DR and DQ, strongly co-occurred, attributing TCR associations to individual alleles was difficult. The 87-base-pair reads could not distinguish some IMGT-functional V segments, including TRBV6-2 and TRBV6-3, so those segments were excluded. A total of some 180 TCR beta chains were listed by the study as associated with cytomegalovirus. In a later analysis, some 18,000 TCR beta sequences were associated with specific HLA alleles at a false discovery rate of 0.05. In a later genetic analysis, fewer N-insertions in productive TCRs were reported among donors in an Asian-associated ancestry cluster than the approximately 710-donor mean. Correlated functional status among segregating V segments might be attributable to linkage disequilibrium, but an unknown experimental factor could not be ruled out. Because HLA typing was unavailable for some donors at each locus, only the typed subset was used in association tests. An association between a missense DCLRE1C variant and V-gene and J-gene trimming of TCR beta chains was found in a later genetic analysis and replicated in an independent cohort. According to the authors, the approach could potentially be generalized to other disease states and immunological phenotypes. According to a later analysis, most CMV-associated TCR beta chains appeared to be HLA-restricted, and the HLA associations seemed to be driven largely by CMV exposure. About 15 rarely observed V segments, including chromosome 9 orphons, were excluded from the earlier analysis of some 590 of the donors because counts were too low. Presence/absence analyses assumed roughly uniform sequencing depth across donors, an assumption that may not hold. In a later analysis, HLA-associated TCR beta chains were found to be more clonally expanded and to have lower generation probabilities than equally common non-associated chains. The only immune exposure information available for the cohort was CMV serostatus. Most TCR sequences were observed very rarely across donors, whereas some public TCRs were present in many individuals. An earlier analysis of around 500 of the donors showed that most TCR beta V segments appeared in productive rearrangements either about 87% or about 30% of the time, which broadly matched IMGT annotations.

The library was made by the immunoSEQ multiplex PCR assay. For the multiplex PCR, a mixture combining 60 forward primers for TCR Vbeta segments and 13 reverse primers for TCR Jbeta segments was used. The CDR3 region of rearranged TCR beta genes was amplified from genomic DNA with a multiplex PCR assay. The Illumina HiSeq System was used to sequence the amplified TCR beta libraries as 87-base-pair reads. The paper's data handling went like this. A later analysis counted about 76 million unique TCR beta chains across the 666 repertoires, and some 11 million of these chains were shared by at least two donors. To remove PCR and sequencing errors, raw reads were error-corrected and collapsed into unique sequences using a nearest-neighbor algorithm that merged closely related sequences. Alignment of CDR3 sequences to IMGT reference sequences was used to assign V, D and J gene segments. Each retained sequence needed at least a six-nucleotide match to both a V gene segment and a J gene segment. Rearrangements were classified as productive when the CDR3 lacked stop codons and remained in frame with V and J, and all other rearrangements were classified as non-productive. CDR3 was defined by IMGT convention, running from the second conserved V-encoded cysteine to the conserved J-encoded phenylalanine. Sequences without an unambiguous match to a single V gene segment were excluded from the earlier analysis of a few hundred of the donors. In an earlier analysis of some 590 of the donors, a V segment was called functional when productive rearrangements were above 56.7%, and segregating when the standard deviation between donors exceeded 5%. A statistical classification framework was developed to diagnose cytomegalovirus status using the catalog of TCR beta chain sequences. In a later analysis, V and J genes were assigned by comparing TCR nucleotide sequences against IMGT/GENE-DB human TR gene sequences. Using the TCRdist pipeline, a later analysis assigned CDR3 sequences along with most-parsimonious VDJ recombination scenarios. In a later analysis, every TCR beta chain was defined by the combination of its CDR3 amino acid sequence and its V-gene family, and reads without a unique V-gene family were dropped. A later analysis removed 500 to 600 highly shared, low-generation-probability nucleotide sequences to deal with suspected cross-contamination and a sequencing artifact. A later analysis calculated a clonal expansion index for each public chain from normalized within-repertoire ranks of inferred template counts. A later analysis computed generation probabilities with a VDJ recombination model fitted to out-of-frame rearrangements, and checked the results against IGoR. In a later analysis, hypergeometric tests were used to score TCR-TCR, TCR-HLA and TCR-CMV co-occurrence, with a repertoire-size bias correction applied to TCR pairs. To estimate false discovery rates, a later analysis permuted the HLA or CMV assignments 20 times. In a later analysis, co-occurring TCRs were grouped using DBSCAN, with TCRdist sequence similarity added in when clustering inside HLA-allele-positive subsets. Repertoires with fewer than 30,000 or more than 120,000 public chains, plus five repertoires with anomalous nucleotide sharing, were excluded from co-occurrence clustering. TCRdb carries this immuneACCESS record with in-frame sequences only. Its versions omit some clonotypes, under half of them owing to an unresolved V gene in the studies checked, with the rest unexplained. For V, J and clone size, that table is used; D and trimming come from the DNA. This sample comprises more than 110,000 clones, 80% to 85% of them detected only once. In total, the top ten clones hold roughly 1.2% of the sample.

About this clone: What antigen it recognizes has not been identified. Base-call qualities are not available, and no considerably larger clone is one nucleotide away.

The cohort was made up of 666 healthy bone marrow donors. All cohort members were sampled while nominally healthy, although unrecorded immune exposures were likely present. The donor tested CMV seropositive, placing the donor among the roughly 300 seropositive members of the cohort. A peripheral blood sample was provided by each donor, and peripheral blood mononuclear cells were used for TCR beta sequencing. The Qiagen DNeasy Blood Extraction Kit was used to extract genomic DNA from the blood cell samples. V is pruned by 0 bases and J by 9 bases, leaving 5 bases of the junction without a gene match. From cysteine to phenylalanine, the CDR3 is 16 amino acids long. Kept here is only the CDR3 DNA, which spans 48 bases and is read in frame from base 1. CDR1 is given as LGHNT and CDR2 as FRNRAP, both from the germline V gene.

The sample taken for sequencing was PBMCs. The TCR sequence derives from a male donor in good health and CMV-seropositive. The rearrangement combines TRBV12-5 with TRBJ2-1, with 13 junctional bases fitting TRBD2. The CDR3 reads as follows: CASGLVLAGGPGEQFF. DNA sequence: TGTGCTAGTGGTTTGGTACTAGCGGGAGGGCCGGGTGAGCAGTTCTTC. With the portions outside the CDR3 filled from the reference TRBV12-5 and TRBJ2-1 genes, the complete variable region becomes DARVTQTPRHKVTEMGQEVTMRCQPILGHNTVFWYRQTMMQGLELLAYFRNRAPLDDSGMPKDRFSAEMPDATLATLKIQPSEPRDSAVYFCASGLVLAGGPGEQFFGPGTRLTVL.